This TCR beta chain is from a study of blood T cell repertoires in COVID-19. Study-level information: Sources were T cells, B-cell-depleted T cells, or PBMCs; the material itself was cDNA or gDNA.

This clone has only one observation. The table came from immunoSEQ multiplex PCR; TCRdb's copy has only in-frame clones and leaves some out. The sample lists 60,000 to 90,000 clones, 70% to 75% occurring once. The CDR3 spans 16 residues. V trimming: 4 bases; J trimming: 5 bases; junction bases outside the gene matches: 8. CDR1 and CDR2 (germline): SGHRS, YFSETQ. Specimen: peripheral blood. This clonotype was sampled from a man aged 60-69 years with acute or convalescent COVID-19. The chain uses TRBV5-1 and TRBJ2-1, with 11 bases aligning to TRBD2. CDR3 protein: CASSTRLAGLNNEQFF. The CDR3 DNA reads TGCGCCAGCAGCACCCGACTAGCGGGATTAAACAATGAGCAGTTCTTC.